Listed below are T cell receptor beta chains from one sample, sequenced in a study of CD8 T cells in ankylosing spondylitis. TCRdb passed the 5' RACE reads through MiXCR, listing each CDR3 protein once. The data show 130,000 to 150,000 distinct CDR3 sequences, roughly 8.4% seen once. Sequenced input: synovial fluid, either unsorted or a sorted T cell fraction (not recorded which). All receptors come from a male donor with ankylosing spondylitis. The CDR3 runs from the conserved cysteine through the conserved F or W. The D gene is left open where the match is weak. Size tells how often a clone was seen (once, few, many) or the class of an expanded clone, and some rows leave it out.

size	length	V	J	D	DNA	CDR3
many	14	TRBV18	TRBJ2-3	-	TGTGCCAGCTCACCAGCGGAAAACACAGATACGCAGTATTTT	CASSPAENTDTQYF
-	14	TRBV4-1	TRBJ2-5	TRBD2	TGTGCCAGCAGCCCCGGGAGGATAGAAGAGACCCAGTACTTC	CASSPGRIEETQYF
few	15	TRBV20-1	TRBJ1-5	-	TGCAGTGCTAGAAGTAACAGACAGGCTTTGGGGCCCCAGCATTTT	CSARSNRQALGPQHF
-	15	TRBV10-3	TRBJ1-1	-	TGTGCCATCAGTGAGTCGTTGGAACAGCACACTGAAGCTTTCTTT	CAISESLEQHTEAFF
many	13	TRBV2	TRBJ2-1	-	TGTGCCAGCAGGTCTCGGGGGAGCGATGAGCAGTTCTTC	CASRSRGSDEQFF
many	12	TRBV28	TRBJ2-7	-	TGTGCCAGCAGAGACAGCCTCTACGAGCAGTACTTC	CASRDSLYEQYF
-	13	TRBV5-1	TRBJ1-4	-	TGCGCCAGCAGTGGGGCAACTAATGAAAAACTGTTTTTT	CASSGATNEKLFF
-	16	TRBV28	TRBJ1-1	TRBD1	TGTGCCAGCAGACCGCCCCCGGGACAGGGTAACACTGAAGCTTTCTTT	CASRPPPGQGNTEAFF
-	11	TRBV30	TRBJ1-2	-	TGTGCCGGAACCAGGCCCTATGGCTACACCTTC	CAGTRPYGYTF
many	13	TRBV12-3/TRBV12-4	TRBJ2-5	-	TGTGCCAGCAGTAAATCGGGCTCAGAGACCCAGTACTTC	CASSKSGSETQYF
few	13	TRBV20-1	TRBJ1-2	-	TGCAGTGCTAGAGATCAAAACGGGGGAGGCTACACCTTC	CSARDQNGGGYTF
many	12	TRBV28	TRBJ2-2	-	TGTGCCAGCAGGGACAACACCGGGGAGCTGTTTTTT	CASRDNTGELFF
few	13	TRBV20-1	TRBJ2-1	-	TGCAGTGCATTCGGACAGTCCTACAATGAGCAGTTCTTC	CSAFGQSYNEQFF
few	13	TRBV24-1	TRBJ2-1	-	TGTGCCACCAGTGCCGCAAGGTGGAATGAGCAGTTCTTC	CATSAARWNEQFF
-	14	TRBV20-1	TRBJ1-2	-	TGCAGTGCCTACCCCCCCTATGCTAACTATGGCTACACCTTC	CSAYPPYANYGYTF
-	16	TRBV7-2	TRBJ2-7	-	TGTGCCAGCAGCTTAGCCCGGACGGATAGCTCCTACGAGCAGTACTTC	CASSLARTDSSYEQYF
few	13	TRBV2	TRBJ2-4	-	TGTGCCAGCAGGATGACTAGCCCAGGGGTTCAGTACTTC	CASRMTSPGVQYF
-	15	TRBV5-1	TRBJ1-1	-	TGCGCCAGCAGCTTGGGGCACAACATGAACACTGAAGCTTTCTTT	CASSLGHNMNTEAFF
few	13	TRBV10-3	TRBJ1-4	-	TGTGCCACCCGGACAGACATTAATGAAAAACTGTTTTTT	CATRTDINEKLFF
-	11	TRBV29-1	TRBJ2-5	TRBD2	TGCAGCGCCGGACTAGCGAACGGCCAGTACTTC	CSAGLANGQYF
-	15	TRBV5-8	TRBJ2-1	TRBD1	TGTGCCAGCAGCTTGAGAGGACAGGTGTTCAATGAGCAGTTCTTC	CASSLRGQVFNEQFF
few	15	TRBV19	TRBJ2-6	-	TGTGCCAGTCACTCTCATGCGTCTGGGGCCAACGTCCTGACTTTC	CASHSHASGANVLTF